This T cell receptor (beta chain) was captured in a study of T cells after somatic rescue of genetic block. V was pared by 4 bases and J by 2 bases, with 2 bases between. Germline V CDR1 and CDR2: SGHAT, FQNNGV. The CDR3 totals 11 residues. The data were produced by immunoSEQ multiplex PCR, yet TCRdb's version contains in-frame clones alone and is incomplete. Here the sample spans some 9,100 clones, roughly 81% being singletons. This TCR was sampled from a boy aged 10-17 years. This chain connects TRBV11-2 to TRBJ2-5; no firm D call. The sequenced sample was peripheral blood mononuclear cells (PBMCs). The CDR3 loop reads CASSSQETQYF. The CDR3 bases are TGTGCCAGCAGCTCTCAAGAGACCCAGTACTTC.